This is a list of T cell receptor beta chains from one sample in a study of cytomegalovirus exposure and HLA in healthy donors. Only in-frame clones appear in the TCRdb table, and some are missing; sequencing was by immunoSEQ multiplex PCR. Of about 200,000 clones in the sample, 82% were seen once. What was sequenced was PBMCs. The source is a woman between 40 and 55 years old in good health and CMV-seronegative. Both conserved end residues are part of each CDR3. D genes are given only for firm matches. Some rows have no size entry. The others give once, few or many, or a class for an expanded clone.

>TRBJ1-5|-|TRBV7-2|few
CASSLDKQGGGQPQHF
TGTGCCAGCAGCTTAGATAAACAGGGAGGGGGGCAGCCCCAGCATTTT
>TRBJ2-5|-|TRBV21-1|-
CARNRTPGRTGPETQYF
TGTGCCAGGAACAGGACCCCGGGGCGGACAGGGCCAGAGACCCAGTACTTC
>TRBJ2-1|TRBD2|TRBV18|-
CASCREGGTMKQFF
TGTGCCAGCTGCCGGGAGGGAGGGACAATGAAGCAGTTCTTC
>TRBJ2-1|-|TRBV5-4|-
CASSLMGRQFF
TGTGCCAGCAGCTTGATGGGGCGGCAGTTCTTC
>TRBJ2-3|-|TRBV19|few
CASKASGTDTQYF
TGTGCCAGTAAAGCTAGCGGCACAGATACGCAGTATTTT
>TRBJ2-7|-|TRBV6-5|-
CASSPKRAYEQYF
TGTGCCAGCAGTCCAAAGAGGGCCTACGAGCAGTACTTC
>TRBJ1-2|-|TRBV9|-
CASSVRGLVNYGYTF
TGTGCCAGCAGCGTCCGGGGGTTAGTTAACTATGGCTACACCTTC
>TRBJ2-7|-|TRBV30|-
CAWSDLLAVYEQYF
TGTGCCTGGAGCGATCTCTTAGCGGTGTACGAGCAGTACTTC
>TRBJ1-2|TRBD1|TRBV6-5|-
CASSYSFTGDGGYTF
TGTGCCAGCAGTTACTCGTTCACAGGGGATGGCGGCTACACCTTC
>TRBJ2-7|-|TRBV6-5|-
CASSYGSEYYEQYF
TGTGCCAGCAGTTACGGGAGTGAGTATTACGAGCAGTACTTC
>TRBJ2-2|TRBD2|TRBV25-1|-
CASSEYKLAGRAGELFF
TGTGCCAGCAGTGAATATAAGCTAGCAGGGAGGGCCGGGGAGCTGTTTTTT
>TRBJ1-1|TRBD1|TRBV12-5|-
CASGSSGTERGGTEAFF
TGTGCTAGTGGGTCCTCCGGGACAGAAAGAGGGGGCACTGAAGCTTTCTTT
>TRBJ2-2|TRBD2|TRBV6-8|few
CASSSSVGLAALGELFF
TGTGCCAGCAGTTCCTCCGTAGGACTAGCGGCCTTAGGGGAGCTGTTTTTT
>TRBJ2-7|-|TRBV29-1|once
CSVDSHGQGKGQYF
TGCAGCGTTGACTCCCATGGGCAGGGCAAAGGGCAGTACTTC
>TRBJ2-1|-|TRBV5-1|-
CASSLDAVNEQFF
TGCGCCAGCAGCTTGGACGCAGTCAATGAGCAGTTCTTC
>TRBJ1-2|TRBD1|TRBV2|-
CASSEQGDYGYTF
TGTGCCAGCAGTGAGCAGGGGGACTATGGCTACACCTTC
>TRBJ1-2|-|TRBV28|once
CASSITGFIFGYTF
TGTGCCAGCTCCATCACAGGCTTTATCTTTGGCTACACCTTC
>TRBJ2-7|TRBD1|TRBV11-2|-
CASSLRDRVDEQYF
TGTGCCAGCAGCCTGCGGGACAGGGTGGACGAGCAGTACTTC
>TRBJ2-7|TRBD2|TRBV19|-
CASGTGTSGYEQYF
TGTGCCAGTGGAACCGGGACTAGCGGCTACGAGCAGTACTTC
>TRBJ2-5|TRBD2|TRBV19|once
CASSYPPSGGQETQYF
TGTGCCAGTAGTTACCCCCCTAGCGGGGGTCAAGAGACCCAGTACTTC
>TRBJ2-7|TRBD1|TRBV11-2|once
CASYLGQGAYEQYF
TGTGCCAGCTACCTCGGACAGGGGGCCTACGAGCAGTACTTC
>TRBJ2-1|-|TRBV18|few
CASSPRGDEQFF
TGTGCCAGCTCACCACGGGGGGATGAGCAGTTCTTC
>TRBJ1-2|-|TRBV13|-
CASRLKYHRDSYGYTF
TGTGCCAGCAGGCTAAAGTACCACAGGGATTCCTATGGCTACACCTTC
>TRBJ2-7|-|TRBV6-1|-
CASSEGISGSSYEQYF
TGTGCCAGCAGTGAAGGGATAAGCGGTAGCTCCTACGAGCAGTACTTC
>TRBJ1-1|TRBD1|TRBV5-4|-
CASSPGQGLTEAFF
TGTGCCAGCAGCCCGGGACAGGGACTCACTGAAGCTTTCTTT
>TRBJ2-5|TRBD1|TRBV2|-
CASRDRTGEETQYF
TGTGCCAGCAGGGATCGGACAGGGGAAGAGACCCAGTACTTC
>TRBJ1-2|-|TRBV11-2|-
CASSLGGVHYGYTF
TGTGCCAGCAGCTTGGGGGGGGTCCACTATGGCTACACCTTC
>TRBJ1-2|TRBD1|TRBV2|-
CASSEWDSNYGYTF
TGTGCCAGCAGTGAGTGGGACAGTAACTATGGCTACACCTTC
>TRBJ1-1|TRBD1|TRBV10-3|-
CATKGAPVMNTEAFF
TGTGCCACTAAGGGGGCCCCTGTTATGAACACTGAAGCTTTCTTT
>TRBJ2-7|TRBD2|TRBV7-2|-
CASSLGLAGVSEQYF
TGTGCCAGCAGCTTAGGACTAGCGGGAGTATCCGAGCAGTACTTC
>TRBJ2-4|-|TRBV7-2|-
CASSLDVYWYF
TGTGCCAGCAGCTTAGACGTCTATTGGTACTTC